This TCR beta chain appears in the sequencing data of a study of cytomegalovirus exposure and HLA in healthy donors. Per the germline V gene, CDR1 is SGHNT and CDR2 is YYREEE (reference sequence). Trimming left V 4 bases short and J 9 bases short, with 17 bases between. The CDR3 consists of 14 residues. The PCR employed 60 Vbeta primers together with 13 Jbeta primers. Clones were read by immunoSEQ multiplex PCR, and TCRdb kept only the in-frame ones, dropping some. This table holds around 130,000 clones, around 77% found once. Sequenced input: PBMCs. The rearrangement joins TRBV5-4 to TRBJ2-1, with D maybe TRBD2 (5 bases). The receptor was isolated from a woman aged 45-65 years in good health and CMV-seronegative. CDR3 sequence reads: CASSRLRDVGEQFF. CDR3 sequence (DNA): TGTGCCAGCAGCCGCCTACGGGATGTGGGTGAGCAGTTCTTC.